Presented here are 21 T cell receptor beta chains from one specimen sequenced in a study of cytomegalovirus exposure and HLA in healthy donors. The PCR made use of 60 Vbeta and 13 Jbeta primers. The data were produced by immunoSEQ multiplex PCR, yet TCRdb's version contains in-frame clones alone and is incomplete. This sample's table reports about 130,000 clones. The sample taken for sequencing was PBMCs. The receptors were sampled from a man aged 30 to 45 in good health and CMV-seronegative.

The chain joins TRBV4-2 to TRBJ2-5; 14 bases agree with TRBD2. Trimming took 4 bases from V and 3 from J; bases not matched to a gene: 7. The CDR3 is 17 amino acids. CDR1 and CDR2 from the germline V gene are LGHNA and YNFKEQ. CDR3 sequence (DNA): TGTGCCAGCAGCCGACTAGCGGGAGGGGGATCAAAAGAGACCCAGTACTTC. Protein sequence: CASSRLAGGGSKETQYF.

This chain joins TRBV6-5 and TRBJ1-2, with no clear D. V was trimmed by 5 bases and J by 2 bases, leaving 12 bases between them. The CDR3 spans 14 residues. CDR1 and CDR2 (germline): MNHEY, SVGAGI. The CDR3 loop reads CASSPDTWNYGYTF. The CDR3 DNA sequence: TGTGCCAGCAGTCCCGACACCTGGAACTATGGCTACACCTTC.

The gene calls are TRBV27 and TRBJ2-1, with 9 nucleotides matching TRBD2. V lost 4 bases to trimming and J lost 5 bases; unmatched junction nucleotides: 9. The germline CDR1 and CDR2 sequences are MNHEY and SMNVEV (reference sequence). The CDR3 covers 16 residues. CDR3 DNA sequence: TGTGCCAGCAGTTGGGGTAGCGGGAGAGGGCACAATGAGCAGTTCTTC. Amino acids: CASSWGSGRGHNEQFF.

CDR3 in amino acids: CASSLFSGRKNTGELFF. The CDR3 DNA is TGCGCCAGCAGCTTATTTAGCGGGAGGAAGAACACCGGGGAGCTGTTTTTT. The V and J genes are TRBV5-1 and TRBJ2-2, with 10 nucleotides matching TRBD2. This CDR3 region has 17 residues. J was trimmed by 1 base and V by 2 bases; bases with no gene match: 5. Germline CDR1 and CDR2: SGHRS and YFSETQ.

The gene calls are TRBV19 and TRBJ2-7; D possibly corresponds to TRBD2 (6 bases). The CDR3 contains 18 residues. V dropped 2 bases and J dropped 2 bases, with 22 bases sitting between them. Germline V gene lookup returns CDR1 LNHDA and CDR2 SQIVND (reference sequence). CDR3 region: CASSINTKMGTPTYEQYF. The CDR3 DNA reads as TGTGCCAGTAGTATAAATACGAAGATGGGGACTCCGACCTACGAGCAGTACTTC.

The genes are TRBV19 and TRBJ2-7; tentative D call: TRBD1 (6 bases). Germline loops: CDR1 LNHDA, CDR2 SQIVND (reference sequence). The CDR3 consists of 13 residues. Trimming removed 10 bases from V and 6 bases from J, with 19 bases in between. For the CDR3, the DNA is TGTGCCATTGGCGGCAGGGAAGGGGGCGAGCAGTACTTC. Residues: CAIGGREGGEQYF.

This CDR3 reads CASKTTGAVYNEQFF. For the CDR3, the DNA is TGTGCCAGTAAAACGACAGGTGCAGTATACAATGAGCAGTTCTTC. V and J are TRBV19 and TRBJ2-1; TRBD1 is a possible D gene (6 bases). The CDR3 has 15 residues. V gave up 7 bases and J gave up 4 bases, with 17 bases separating them. Germline CDR1 LNHDA, CDR2 SQIVND (reference sequence).

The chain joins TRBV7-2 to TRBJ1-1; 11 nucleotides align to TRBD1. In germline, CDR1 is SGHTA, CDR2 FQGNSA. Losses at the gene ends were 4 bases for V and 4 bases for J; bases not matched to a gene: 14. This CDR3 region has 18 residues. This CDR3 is CASSWGTGGMYWITEAFF. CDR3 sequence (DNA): TGTGCCAGCAGCTGGGGGACAGGGGGTATGTACTGGATCACTGAAGCTTTCTTT.

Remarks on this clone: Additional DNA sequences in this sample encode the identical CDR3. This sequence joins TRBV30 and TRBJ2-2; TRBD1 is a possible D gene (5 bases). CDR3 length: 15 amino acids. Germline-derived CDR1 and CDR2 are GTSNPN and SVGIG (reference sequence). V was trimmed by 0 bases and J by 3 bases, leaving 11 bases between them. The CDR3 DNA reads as TGTGCCTGGAGTGTACCCGACAGAGACACCGGGGAGCTGTTTTTT. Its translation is CAWSVPDRDTGELFF. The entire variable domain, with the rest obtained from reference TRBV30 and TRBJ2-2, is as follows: SQTIHQWPATLVQPVGSPLSLECTVEGTSNPNLYWYRQAAGRGLQLLFYSVGIGQISSEVPQNLSASRPQDRQFILSSKKLLLSDSGFYLCAWSVPDRDTGELFFGEGSRLTVL.

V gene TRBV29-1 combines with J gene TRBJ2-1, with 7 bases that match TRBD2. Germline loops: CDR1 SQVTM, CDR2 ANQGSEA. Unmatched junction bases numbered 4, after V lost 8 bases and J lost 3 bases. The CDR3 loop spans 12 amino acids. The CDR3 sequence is CSSRDYYNEQFF. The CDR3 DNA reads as TGCAGCTCCCGGGACTACTACAATGAGCAGTTCTTC.

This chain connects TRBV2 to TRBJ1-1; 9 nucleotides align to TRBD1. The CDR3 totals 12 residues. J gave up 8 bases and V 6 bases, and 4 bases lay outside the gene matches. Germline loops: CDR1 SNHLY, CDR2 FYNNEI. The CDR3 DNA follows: TGTGCCAGCAGCCACAGGGGGCTCGAAGCTTTCTTT. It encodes CASSHRGLEAFF.

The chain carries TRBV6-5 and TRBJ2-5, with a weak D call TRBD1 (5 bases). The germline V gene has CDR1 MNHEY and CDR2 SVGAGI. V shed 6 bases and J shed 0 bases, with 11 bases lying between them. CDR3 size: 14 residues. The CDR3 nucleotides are TGTGCCAGCAGGGACGACAGAAACCAAGAGACCCAGTACTTC. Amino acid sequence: CASRDDRNQETQYF.

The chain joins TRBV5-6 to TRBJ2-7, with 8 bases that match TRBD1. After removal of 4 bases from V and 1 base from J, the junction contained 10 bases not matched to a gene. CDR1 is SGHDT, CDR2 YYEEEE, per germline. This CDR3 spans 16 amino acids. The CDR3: CASSVPGGAGSYEQYF. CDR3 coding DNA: TGTGCCAGCAGCGTACCAGGGGGCGCGGGTTCCTACGAGCAGTACTTC.

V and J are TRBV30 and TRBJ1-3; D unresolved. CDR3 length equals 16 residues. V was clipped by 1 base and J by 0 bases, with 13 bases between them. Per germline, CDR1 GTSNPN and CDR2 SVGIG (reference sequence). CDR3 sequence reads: CAWSGLDWSSGNTIYF. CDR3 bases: TGTGCCTGGAGTGGGTTGGACTGGAGCTCTGGAAACACCATATATTTT.

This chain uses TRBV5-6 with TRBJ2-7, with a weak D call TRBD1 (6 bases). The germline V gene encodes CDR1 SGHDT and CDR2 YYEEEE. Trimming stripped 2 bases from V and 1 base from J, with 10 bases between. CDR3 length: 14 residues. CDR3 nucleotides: TGTGCCAGCAGCTTTGGACAGACTTCCTACGAGCAGTACTTC. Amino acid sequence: CASSFGQTSYEQYF.

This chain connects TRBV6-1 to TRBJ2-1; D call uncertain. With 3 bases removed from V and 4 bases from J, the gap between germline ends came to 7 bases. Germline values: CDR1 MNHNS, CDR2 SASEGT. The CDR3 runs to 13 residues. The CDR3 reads CASSEASYNEQFF. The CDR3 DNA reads TGTGCCAGCAGTGAGGCATCATACAATGAGCAGTTCTTC.

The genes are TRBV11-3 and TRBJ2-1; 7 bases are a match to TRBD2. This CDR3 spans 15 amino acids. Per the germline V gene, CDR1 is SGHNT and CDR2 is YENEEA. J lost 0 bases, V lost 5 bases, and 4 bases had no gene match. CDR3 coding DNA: TGTGCCAGCAGCCCTCGGGAGGCCTCCTACAATGAGCAGTTCTTC. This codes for CASSPREASYNEQFF.

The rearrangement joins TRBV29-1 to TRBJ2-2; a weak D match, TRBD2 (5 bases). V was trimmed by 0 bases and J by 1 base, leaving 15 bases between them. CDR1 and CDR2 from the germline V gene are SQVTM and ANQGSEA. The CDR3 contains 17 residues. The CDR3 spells CSVEEGRGSGNTGELFF. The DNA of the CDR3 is TGCAGCGTTGAAGAAGGTCGAGGGTCTGGGAACACCGGGGAGCTGTTTTTT.

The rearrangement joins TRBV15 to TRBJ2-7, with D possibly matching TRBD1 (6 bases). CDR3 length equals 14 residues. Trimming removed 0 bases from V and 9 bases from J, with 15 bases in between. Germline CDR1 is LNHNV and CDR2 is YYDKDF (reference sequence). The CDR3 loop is CATSRDQGLVAQYF. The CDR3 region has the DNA TGTGCCACCAGCAGAGATCAGGGGTTAGTTGCGCAGTACTTC.

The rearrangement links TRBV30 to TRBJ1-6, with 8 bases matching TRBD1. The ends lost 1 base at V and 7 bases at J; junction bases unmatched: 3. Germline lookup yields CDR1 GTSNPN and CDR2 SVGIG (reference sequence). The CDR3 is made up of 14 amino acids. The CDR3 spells CAWSDGQGNSPLHF. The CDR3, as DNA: TGTGCCTGGAGTGACGGACAGGGAAATTCACCCCTCCACTTT.

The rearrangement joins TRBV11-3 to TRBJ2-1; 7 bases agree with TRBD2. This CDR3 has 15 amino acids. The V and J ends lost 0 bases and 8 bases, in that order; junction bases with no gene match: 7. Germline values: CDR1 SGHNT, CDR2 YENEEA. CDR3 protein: CASSLEAGVTHEQFF. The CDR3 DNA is TGTGCCAGCAGCTTAGAGGCGGGAGTTACCCATGAGCAGTTCTTC. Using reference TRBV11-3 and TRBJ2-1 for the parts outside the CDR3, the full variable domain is EAGVVQSPRYKIIEKKQPVAFWCNPISGHNTLYWYLQNLGQGPELLIRYENEEAVDDSQLPKDRFSAERLKGVDSTLKIQPAELGDSAVYLCASSLEAGVTHEQFFGPGTRLTVL.